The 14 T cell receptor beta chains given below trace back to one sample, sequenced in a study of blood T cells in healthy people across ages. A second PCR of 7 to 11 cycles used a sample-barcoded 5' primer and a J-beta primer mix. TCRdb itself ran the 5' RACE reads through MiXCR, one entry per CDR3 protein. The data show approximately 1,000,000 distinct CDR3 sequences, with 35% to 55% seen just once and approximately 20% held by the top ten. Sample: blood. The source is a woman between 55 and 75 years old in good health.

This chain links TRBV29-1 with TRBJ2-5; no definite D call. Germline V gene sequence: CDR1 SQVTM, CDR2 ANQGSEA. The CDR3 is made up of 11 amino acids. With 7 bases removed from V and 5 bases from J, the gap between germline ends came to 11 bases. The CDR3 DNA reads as TGCAGCGGATGGGTAGGGGAGACCCAGTACTTC. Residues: CSGWVGETQYF.

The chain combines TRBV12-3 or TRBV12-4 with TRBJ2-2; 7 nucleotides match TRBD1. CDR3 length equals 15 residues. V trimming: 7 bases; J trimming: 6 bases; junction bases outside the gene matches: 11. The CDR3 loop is CASTPNHRGSGELFF. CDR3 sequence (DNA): TGTGCCAGCACTCCCAATCACAGGGGCTCCGGGGAGCTGTTTTTT.

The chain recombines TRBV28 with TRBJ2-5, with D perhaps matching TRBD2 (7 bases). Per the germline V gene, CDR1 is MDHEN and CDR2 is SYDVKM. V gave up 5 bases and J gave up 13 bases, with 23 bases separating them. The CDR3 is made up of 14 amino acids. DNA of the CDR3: TGTGCCAGCAGTCCGCTTAATGGTAGGGGGGGGCTGTACTTC. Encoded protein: CASSPLNGRGGLYF.

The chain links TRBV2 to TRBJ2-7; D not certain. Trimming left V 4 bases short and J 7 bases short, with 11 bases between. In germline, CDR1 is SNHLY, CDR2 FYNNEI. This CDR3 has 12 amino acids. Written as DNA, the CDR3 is TGTGCCAGCAGTGCCCATCCCAATGAGCAGTACTTC. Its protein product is CASSAHPNEQYF.

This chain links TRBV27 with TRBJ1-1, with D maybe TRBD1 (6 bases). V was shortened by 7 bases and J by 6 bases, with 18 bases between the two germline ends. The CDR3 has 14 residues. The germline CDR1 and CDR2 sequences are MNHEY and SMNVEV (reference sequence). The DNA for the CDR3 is TGTGCCAGCATCCCAGCACAGGGTGCTTCTGAAGCTTTCTTT. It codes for CASIPAQGASEAFF.

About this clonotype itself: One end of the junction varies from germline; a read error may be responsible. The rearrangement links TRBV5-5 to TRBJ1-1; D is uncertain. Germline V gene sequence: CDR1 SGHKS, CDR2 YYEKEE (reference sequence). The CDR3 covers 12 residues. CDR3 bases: TGTGCCAGCAGCCTAGGGATCTCTGAAGCTTCCTTT. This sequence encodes CASSLGISEASF.

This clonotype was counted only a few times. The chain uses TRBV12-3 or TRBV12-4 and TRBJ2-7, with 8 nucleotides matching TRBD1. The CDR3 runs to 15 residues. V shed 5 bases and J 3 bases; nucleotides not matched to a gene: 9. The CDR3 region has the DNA TGTGCCAGCAGTCGATCCGACAGGGGAAGCTACGAGCAGTACTTC. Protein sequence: CASSRSDRGSYEQYF.

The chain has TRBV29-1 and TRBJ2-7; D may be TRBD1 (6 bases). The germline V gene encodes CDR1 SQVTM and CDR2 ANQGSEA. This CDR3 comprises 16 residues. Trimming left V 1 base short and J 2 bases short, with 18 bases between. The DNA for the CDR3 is TGCAGCGTTGAAGCCCCTTCGGGGACACCCACCTACGAGCAGTACTTC. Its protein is CSVEAPSGTPTYEQYF.

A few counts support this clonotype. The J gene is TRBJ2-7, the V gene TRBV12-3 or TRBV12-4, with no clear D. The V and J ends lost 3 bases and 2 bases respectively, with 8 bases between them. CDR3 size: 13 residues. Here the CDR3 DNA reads TGTGCCAGCAGTTTGTCCGTTGCCTACGAGCAGTACTTC. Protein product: CASSLSVAYEQYF.

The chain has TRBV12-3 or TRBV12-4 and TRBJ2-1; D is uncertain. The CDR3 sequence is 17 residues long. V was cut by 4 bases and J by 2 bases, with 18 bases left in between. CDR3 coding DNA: TGTGCCAGCAGTTCTCCGATGTTAGGGCGAACCTACAATGAGCAGTTCTTC. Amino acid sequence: CASSSPMLGRTYNEQFF.

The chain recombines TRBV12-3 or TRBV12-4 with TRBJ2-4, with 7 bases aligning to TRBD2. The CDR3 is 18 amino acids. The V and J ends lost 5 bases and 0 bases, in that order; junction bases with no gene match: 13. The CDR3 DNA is TGTGCCAGCAGTCTCAGCGGGATAGGTGGTCGAGCCAAAAACATTCAGTACTTC. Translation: CASSLSGIGGRAKNIQYF.

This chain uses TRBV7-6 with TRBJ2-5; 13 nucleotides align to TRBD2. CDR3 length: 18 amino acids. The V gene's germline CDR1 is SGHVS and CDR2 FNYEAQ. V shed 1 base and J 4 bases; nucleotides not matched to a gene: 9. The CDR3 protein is CASSLVQGLAGVGETQYF. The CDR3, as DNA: TGTGCCAGCAGCTTAGTCCAAGGACTAGCGGGAGTAGGAGAGACCCAGTACTTC.

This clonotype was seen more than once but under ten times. The DNA for the CDR3 is TGTGCCAGCAGCGTAACCCAAGGGGTGAGGGAGACCCAGTACTTC. It is translated as CASSVTQGVRETQYF. The chain employs TRBV9 and TRBJ2-5, with TRBD1 as a possible D gene (5 bases). The CDR3 is 15 residues long. The germline CDR1 and CDR2 sequences are SGDLS and YYNGEE. V was shortened by 1 base and J by 5 bases, with 15 bases between the two germline ends.

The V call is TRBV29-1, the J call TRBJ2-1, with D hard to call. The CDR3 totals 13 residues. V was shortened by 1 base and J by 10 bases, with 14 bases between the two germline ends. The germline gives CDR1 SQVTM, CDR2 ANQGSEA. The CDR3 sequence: CSVEGIRSYEQFF. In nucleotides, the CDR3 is TGCAGCGTTGAAGGGATCCGCTCCTACGAGCAGTTCTTC.